This T cell receptor (beta chain) is from a study of CD8+ T cells in alopecia areata. Study in general: Tofacitinib treatment spanned 6 to 18 months, with 6 months off drug afterward.

Overall study findings and caveats: While patients received tofacitinib, many expanded lesional clones remained present in scalp and blood. Expanded CD8+ clones among the top 100, and scalp clonality, were significantly decreased by tofacitinib. Especially in alopecia totalis/universalis, lesional scalp showed greater clonality than normal scalp did.

Treatment denoted: oral pan-JAK inhibitor, 5-10 mg twice daily. The sequencing template was cDNA reverse transcribed from extracted RNA. Sequencing used immunoSEQ multiplex PCR; TCRdb keeps in-frame clones, though not all of them. The top ten hold about 0.94% of the sample, which has around 190,000 clones, 60% seen once. As to this clone: The antigen remains unidentified.

This TCR derives from a human donor with alopecia areata. Here the sequenced sample was CD4+ T cells sorted from blood, taken at week 24, from a patient treated with tofacitinib.

The CDR3 region has the DNA TGCAGTGCCCCCCCACCTTATGGCTACACCTTC. This translates into CSAPPPYGYTF. V and J are TRBV20-1 and TRBJ1-2, with D hard to call. Per the germline V gene, CDR1 is DFQATT and CDR2 is SNEGSKA (reference sequence). This CDR3 contains 11 residues. The germline V and J ends were trimmed by 6 bases and 5 bases, with 10 bases remaining between them.